The 22 T cell receptor beta chains presented below share a single source sample, sequenced in a study of T cell responses to AZD1222 COVID-19 vaccine. Data came from immunoSEQ multiplex PCR; TCRdb stores just in-frame clones and leaves some out. Among under 200,000 clones, around 94% were seen once, and the ten largest hold 0.64%. The specimen comprised peripheral blood, sampled on day 0 of AZD1222 vaccination. The receptors here all came from an adult in good health.

This rearrangement joins TRBV5-1 to TRBJ1-1, with D hard to call. This CDR3 contains 15 residues. V gave up 2 bases and J gave up 2 bases, with 13 bases separating them. Per germline, CDR1 SGHRS and CDR2 YFSETQ. The CDR3 sequence: CASSLERPENTEAFF. CDR3 sequence (DNA): TGCGCCAGCAGCTTAGAACGTCCGGAAAACACTGAAGCTTTCTTT.

The chain employs TRBV18 and TRBJ1-1; D is perhaps TRBD1 (6 bases). The CDR3 covers 14 residues. V was shortened by 6 bases and J by 10 bases, with 21 bases between the two germline ends. Germline values: CDR1 KGHSH, CDR2 LQKENI. The CDR3 sequence: CASSPQAGGPGAFF. Written as DNA, the CDR3 is TGTGCCAGCTCCCCCCAAGCTGGGGGGCCCGGAGCTTTCTTT.

The CDR3 sequence: CASSLRVGLAGADTQYF. CDR3 nucleotides: TGTGCCAGCAGTTTAAGAGTTGGTCTAGCGGGAGCAGATACGCAGTATTTT. The chain is built from TRBV27 and TRBJ2-3; the match to TRBD2 covers 10 bases. The CDR3 loop spans 17 amino acids. Per germline, CDR1 MNHEY and CDR2 SMNVEV (reference sequence). The trim removed 2 bases at V and 4 bases at J, leaving 9 bases unmatched.

The chain combines TRBV15 with TRBJ1-5; D unresolved. Trimming shortened V by 1 base and J by 0 bases, and 7 bases separated the two germline ends. This CDR3 region has 15 residues. Looked up from germline, CDR1 is LNHNV and CDR2 is YYDKDF (reference sequence). For the CDR3, the DNA is TGTGCCACCAGCAGAGCCCGGGATAGCAATCAGCCCCAGCATTTT. Translated, it gives CATSRARDSNQPQHF.

The chain combines TRBV6-1 with TRBJ1-5, with 9 bases aligning to TRBD1. Germline V CDR1 and CDR2: MNHNS, SASEGT. CDR3 size: 14 residues. V was pared by 1 base and J by 7 bases, with 2 bases of the junction left unmatched. The CDR3 sequence: CASSEGTGAQPQHF. The CDR3 region has the DNA TGTGCCAGCAGTGAAGGGACAGGGGCCCAGCCCCAGCATTTT.

V gene TRBV6-5 combines with J gene TRBJ1-3; D may be TRBD1 (5 bases). V lost 6 bases to trimming and J lost 2 bases, with 11 bases between them. The CDR3 has 14 amino acids. Germline assignment: CDR1 MNHEY and CDR2 SVGAGI. CDR3 sequence: CASSGAGPGNTIYF. The CDR3 DNA is TGTGCCAGCAGCGGGGCCGGACCTGGAAACACCATATATTTT.

The gene calls are TRBV27 and TRBJ1-2; maybe TRBD1 (6 bases). The CDR3 runs 13 residues. Germline V gene lookup returns CDR1 MNHEY and CDR2 SMNVEV (reference sequence). Between the trimmed V and J ends, which lost 6 bases and 4 bases, there was a span of 12 bases. The CDR3 loop is CASSPGQSYGYTF. The DNA of the CDR3 is TGTGCCAGCAGCCCTGGACAGTCCTATGGCTACACCTTC.

V usage is TRBV3-1 (or the pseudogene TRBV3-2) and J usage is TRBJ2-3; 12 bases line up with TRBD2. Germline loops: CDR1 LGHDT, CDR2 YNNKEL (reference sequence). This CDR3 comprises 16 residues. J gave up 3 bases and V 3 bases, and 4 bases lay outside the gene matches. CDR3: CASSHVTSGGTDTQYF. The DNA of the CDR3 is TGTGCCAGCAGCCACGTTACTAGCGGGGGGACAGATACGCAGTATTTT.

The rearrangement uses TRBV5-1 and TRBJ2-7; D may be TRBD2 (5 bases). There are 12 residues in the CDR3. Per germline, CDR1 SGHRS and CDR2 YFSETQ. The V gene lost 6 bases and the J gene lost 0 bases, with 7 bases spanning the gap. The CDR3 is CASTGSSYEQYF. The CDR3 DNA reads TGCGCCAGCACGGGGAGCTCCTACGAGCAGTACTTC.

Here the CDR3 DNA reads TGCGCCAGCCGCCGGGGACTAAACTATGGCTACACCTTC. This translates into CASRRGLNYGYTF. This chain links TRBV4-1 with TRBJ1-2; possible D gene TRBD1, 5 bases. V lost 8 bases, J lost 2 bases, and 12 bases lay in between. The CDR3 covers 13 residues. Germline V gene data show CDR1 as MGHRA and CDR2 as YSYEKL.

This clone was seen only once. The chain combines TRBV7-8 with TRBJ2-3; D is tentatively TRBD1 or TRBD2 (6 bases each). CDR1 and CDR2 from the germline V gene are SGHVS and FQNEAQ. This CDR3 comprises 15 residues. The V end was cut by 5 bases, the J end by 1 base, with 13 bases between. The CDR3 nucleotides are TGTGCCAGCAGCCTTGGGGGGCCAGGCACAGATACGCAGTATTTT. Protein sequence: CASSLGGPGTDTQYF.

The chain recombines TRBV12-3 or TRBV12-4 with TRBJ2-1; D is possibly TRBD2 (5 bases). V gave up 2 bases and J gave up 15 bases, with 17 bases separating them. This CDR3 has 13 residues. CDR3 in DNA: TGTGCCAGCAGTTTAAGCGCGGACTCTGTCCGGTTCTTC. This encodes CASSLSADSVRFF.

V gene TRBV2 combines with J gene TRBJ1-4, with 8 bases aligning to TRBD1. Germline loops: CDR1 SNHLY, CDR2 FYNNEI. CDR3 size: 15 residues. With 5 bases clipped from V and 1 base from J, the junction kept 3 bases outside the gene matches. The CDR3 DNA reads as TGTGCCAGCAGTTTAGACAGGGGAACTAATGAAAAACTGTTTTTT. Its translation is CASSLDRGTNEKLFF.

J is TRBJ2-1 and V is TRBV10-1; maybe TRBD1 (6 bases). CDR3 length equals 17 residues. Trimming removed 0 bases at V and 3 bases at J, with 15 bases between. Germline V gene sequence: CDR1 WNHNN, CDR2 SYGVQD (reference sequence). Here the CDR3 reads CASSESSVRGYYNEQFF. In DNA form, the CDR3 reads TGCGCCAGCAGTGAGTCGAGTGTCAGGGGATACTACAATGAGCAGTTCTTC.

V and J are TRBV18 and TRBJ1-3; 7 bases line up with TRBD1. Germline lookup yields CDR1 KGHSH and CDR2 LQKENI. The CDR3 consists of 15 residues. V shed 3 bases and J 2 bases; nucleotides not matched to a gene: 4. CDR3 coding DNA: TGTGCCAGCTCACCCCAGGGGGTTGCTGGAAACACCATATATTTT. Protein sequence: CASSPQGVAGNTIYF.

This chain joins TRBV25-1 and TRBJ1-2; D unclear. The germline CDR1 and CDR2 sequences are MGHDK and SYGVNS. The V end lost 5 bases, the J end lost 1 base, and 5 bases lay between the germline ends. The length of the CDR3 is 12 residues. CDR3 DNA: TGTGCCAGCAGTTGGGGTAACTATGGCTACACCTTC. Its translation is CASSWGNYGYTF.

J is TRBJ2-1 and V is TRBV4-1, with TRBD2 matching 12 bases. The junction had 20 bases not matched to a gene; V was cut back by 3 bases and J by 5 bases. This CDR3 region has 21 residues. Germline V gene lookup returns CDR1 MGHRA and CDR2 YSYEKL. CDR3 protein: CASSQMKLAGGPRTNHNEQFF. The CDR3 DNA reads as TGCGCCAGCAGCCAGATGAAACTAGCGGGAGGCCCTCGAACGAACCACAATGAGCAGTTCTTC.

V is TRBV10-2 and J is TRBJ2-1; unclear D gene. The CDR3 spans 13 residues. Trimming pared 6 bases from V and 2 bases from J, leaving 8 bases between. CDR1 is WSHSY and CDR2 is SAAADI in the germline V gene. CDR3 nucleotide sequence: TGCGCCAGCAGCCTCATGGCCTACAATGAGCAGTTCTTC. Its protein product is CASSLMAYNEQFF.

This chain uses TRBV10-2 with TRBJ1-2; maybe TRBD1 (5 bases). Germline lookup yields CDR1 WSHSY and CDR2 SAAADI. The CDR3 sequence is 16 residues long. V lost 8 bases and J 8 bases, leaving 27 bases between the germline ends. CDR3 in amino acids: CASGPHDSGSLWGYTF. The DNA of the CDR3 is TGCGCCAGCGGCCCCCATGACAGTGGAAGCTTATGGGGCTACACCTTC.

The chain uses TRBV5-1 and TRBJ1-1; possibly TRBD1 for D (5 bases). Germline values: CDR1 SGHRS, CDR2 YFSETQ. The ends were cut back, 0 bases at V and 2 bases at J, with 8 bases in the middle. The CDR3 runs to 14 residues. This CDR3 is CASSLDWGNTEAFF. CDR3 nucleotides: TGCGCCAGCAGCTTGGATTGGGGCAACACTGAAGCTTTCTTT.

The chain joins TRBV29-1 to TRBJ1-2, with 9 bases fitting TRBD1. The germline V gene encodes CDR1 SQVTM and CDR2 ANQGSEA. This CDR3 comprises 15 residues. V was clipped by 6 bases and J by 4 bases; unmatched bases: 12. The CDR3 region is CSVDTDRGSSYGYTF. The CDR3 DNA sequence: TGCAGCGTGGACACTGACAGGGGGTCCTCCTATGGCTACACCTTC.

This clone has just a few counts. The chain is built from TRBV7-9 and TRBJ1-3; TRBD1 might be the D (6 bases). Per the germline V gene, CDR1 is SEHNR and CDR2 is FQNEAQ (reference sequence). Trimming left V 4 bases short and J 8 bases short, with 12 bases between. The CDR3 extends over 13 amino acids. CDR3 nucleotide sequence: TGTGCCAGCAGCTCCAGGGGATCCGACACCATATATTTT. This gives the protein CASSSRGSDTIYF.